What follows is one T cell receptor beta chain and its context. Its antigen is currently unknown. These data originate in a study of T-cell memory formation after mild COVID-19. TCR alpha and TCR beta cDNA libraries carrying sample barcodes and UMIs came from 5'RACE with constant-segment primers. TCRdb analysed the 5' RACE reads with MiXCR anew, one entry per CDR3 protein. Among roughly 580,000 distinct CDR3 sequences listed, over 15% were seen once. V gave up 4 bases and J gave up 6 bases, with 7 bases separating them. The CDR3 spans 12 residues. General observations from the study: Memory sampled before infection contained some responding clones, suggesting cross-reactive memory joined.

Sequenced sample: PBMCs or a T cell subset sorted from them (not recorded which). V gene TRBV12-3 or TRBV12-4 combines with J gene TRBJ1-5; D is unclear. This TCR came from an adult woman who had mild COVID-19 (a few samples of this study predate the infection). Cell type and time point are not known. CDR3 sequence reads: CASSSRPQPQHF. The CDR3 DNA sequence: TGTGCCAGCAGTTCCCGACCTCAGCCCCAGCATTTT.